This T cell receptor (beta chain) was captured in a study of shared clonotypes between healthy human individuals. The sample holds one count of this clone. Samples underwent the assay at deep level. The repertoire was sequenced with immunoSEQ multiplex PCR; TCRdb's copy has only in-frame clones and lacks some. The sample records roughly 2.5 million clones, roughly nine tenths being singletons. In the CD4+ fraction, cells were divided into CD45RA+ naive and CD45RA-negative memory subsets. Trimming pared 1 base from V and 6 bases from J, leaving 16 bases between. CDR3 length: 15 residues. Looked up from germline, CDR1 is SGHTA and CDR2 is FQGNSA.

The sequenced sample consisted of naive CD4+ T cells sorted from blood. The subset: CD45RA+ positively selected. V is TRBV7-2 and J is TRBJ2-7, with D perhaps TRBD1 or TRBD2 (5 bases each). This receptor was obtained from a man younger than 30 in good health. The CDR3 is CASSLGGALRGEQYF. The CDR3, as DNA: TGTGCCAGCAGCTTAGGGGGAGCCCTGAGGGGCGAGCAGTACTTC.